The 17 T cell receptor beta chains below were found in one sample sequenced in a study of a mutant IDH1 vaccine in newly diagnosed glioma. Assay: immunoSEQ multiplex PCR; the TCRdb copy retains only in-frame clones and omits some. The table records about 55,000 clones, 80% of them present only once. No antigen is known for these receptors. Time point of the sample: week 23, last vaccination. In the vaccine, a single dose held 300 ug of the mutant IDH1 20-mer peptide, along with topical imiquimod. Specimen: PBMCs, collected from a glioma patient whose treatment included an IDH1 peptide vaccine. Receptors originate from a man aged 35 to 55 with glioma.

The V gene is TRBV30, the J gene TRBJ1-4; 11 nucleotides align to TRBD1. Germline V gene sequence: CDR1 GTSNPN, CDR2 SVGIG (reference sequence). The ends lost 3 bases at V and 0 bases at J; junction bases unmatched: 6. The CDR3 covers 17 residues. The DNA for the CDR3 is TGTGCCTGGAGCGCCGGGACAGGGGGGGCAACTAATGAAAAACTGTTTTTT. The encoded protein is CAWSAGTGGATNEKLFF.

This chain connects TRBV6-5 to TRBJ2-5, with TRBD2 matching over 9 bases. The ends lost 0 bases at V and 2 bases at J; junction bases unmatched: 1. The germline CDR1 and CDR2 sequences are MNHEY and SVGAGI. This CDR3 contains 15 residues. In nucleotides, the CDR3 is TGTGCCAGCAGTTACTCGGGACTAGCACAAGAGACCCAGTACTTC. As protein: CASSYSGLAQETQYF.

This clone was seen once. V usage is TRBV2 and J usage is TRBJ1-6; the D gene is possibly TRBD1 (5 bases). V lost 6 bases to trimming and J lost 7 bases, with 13 bases between them. CDR1 and CDR2 from the germline V gene are SNHLY and FYNNEI. The CDR3 is 14 amino acids. CDR3 amino acids: CASRADSSNSPLHF. Written as DNA, the CDR3 is TGTGCCAGCAGAGCCGACAGTTCGAATTCACCCCTCCACTTT. The complete variable domain, with remaining parts taken from reference TRBV2 and TRBJ1-6, reads EPEVTQTPSHQVTQMGQEVILRCVPISNHLYFYWYRQILGQKVEFLVSFYNNEISEKSEIFDDQFSVERPDGSNFTLKIRSTKLEDSAMYFCASRADSSNSPLHFGNGTRLTVT.

The rearrangement joins TRBV19 to TRBJ1-1; 7 bases map to TRBD1. There are 14 residues in the CDR3. Germline CDR1 is LNHDA and CDR2 is SQIVND (reference sequence). V shed 7 bases and J 3 bases; nucleotides not matched to a gene: 8. CDR3 DNA: TGTGCCAGTACCGAGGGACAGTGGGACACTGAAGCTTTCTTT. As protein: CASTEGQWDTEAFF.

The V and J genes are TRBV5-1 and TRBJ2-2; D might be TRBD1 or TRBD2, each matching 5 bases. This CDR3 comprises 13 residues. Germline V gene sequence: CDR1 SGHRS, CDR2 YFSETQ. Deletions cut 3 bases from V and 6 bases from J, with 9 bases between. CDR3 sequence reads: CASSWGGSGELFF. The DNA for the CDR3 is TGCGCCAGCAGCTGGGGCGGGTCCGGGGAGCTGTTTTTT.

The rearrangement links TRBV7-2 to TRBJ1-5; 9 bases line up with TRBD1. CDR3 length equals 14 residues. The germline V gene has CDR1 SGHTA and CDR2 FQGNSA. Trimming at V came to 11 bases and at J to 4 bases, leaving 9 bases not matched to a gene. For the CDR3, the DNA is TGTGCCTCTGAACAGGGGGCCGGGAATCAGCCCCAGCATTTT. Translation gives CASEQGAGNQPQHF.

This clone is labeled medium-sized. The chain couples TRBV15 to TRBJ2-7; no clear D. CDR1 and CDR2 (germline): LNHNV, YYDKDF (reference sequence). Trimming pared 0 bases from V and 3 bases from J, leaving 15 bases between. The CDR3 consists of 16 residues. Here the CDR3 DNA reads TGTGCCACCAGCAGAGATAGAGGTTACAGTTTCTACGAGCAGTACTTC. Translation: CATSRDRGYSFYEQYF.

This clone was counted once. The chain couples TRBV30 to TRBJ2-5; D might be TRBD2 (5 bases). V was shortened by 2 bases and J by 2 bases, with 9 bases between the two germline ends. CDR1 is GTSNPN and CDR2 is SVGIG in the germline V gene (reference sequence). The CDR3 runs to 13 residues. The CDR3 sequence: CAWSKRLQETQYF. CDR3 bases: TGTGCCTGGAGTAAGCGGTTACAAGAGACCCAGTACTTC.

About this clone itself: This specimen includes other DNA sequences encoding the same CDR3. The chain combines TRBV18 with TRBJ2-7, with D possibly TRBD2 on 6 matching bases. Looked up from germline, CDR1 is KGHSH and CDR2 is LQKENI. This CDR3 has 14 residues. Trimming took 3 bases from V and 2 from J, leaving 11 bases between them. CDR3 nucleotides: TGTGCCAGCTCACCGGGGACGGGGGCCTACGAGCAGTACTTC. Translation: CASSPGTGAYEQYF.

This sequence joins TRBV29-1 and TRBJ2-7; a weak D match, TRBD1 (6 bases). The V end was cut by 6 bases, the J end by 6 bases, with 21 bases between. Germline V gene data show CDR1 as SQVTM and CDR2 as ANQGSEA. The CDR3 is 14 residues long. The CDR3: CSVVDGQLGGEQYF. The CDR3 coding sequence is TGCAGCGTAGTGGACGGACAGCTAGGGGGCGAGCAGTACTTC.

The chain employs TRBV9 and TRBJ1-3, with 7 bases aligning to TRBD1. Germline V gene lookup returns CDR1 SGDLS and CDR2 YYNGEE. The CDR3 extends over 17 amino acids. Trimming cost V 3 bases and J 0 bases; bases outside gene matches: 9. The CDR3 loop reads CASSALGQPFSGNTIYF. The CDR3 DNA is TGTGCCAGCAGCGCCTTGGGACAGCCCTTCTCTGGAAACACCATATATTTT.

The genes are TRBV10-2 and TRBJ1-2; 7 bases line up with TRBD1. Trimming at V came to 4 bases and at J to 5 bases, leaving 4 bases not matched to a gene. Looked up from germline, CDR1 is WSHSY and CDR2 is SAAADI. The CDR3 covers 13 residues. The CDR3 DNA reads TGCGCCAGCAGTGGAACAGGGGAGTATGGCTACACCTTC. Protein sequence: CASSGTGEYGYTF.

The chain uses TRBV2 and TRBJ2-1, with no clear D. V was clipped by 3 bases and J by 13 bases, with 10 bases between them. This CDR3 is 11 amino acids long. The germline gives CDR1 SNHLY, CDR2 FYNNEI. The DNA for the CDR3 is TGTGCCAGCAGTGAGGACGGACGACAGTTCTTC. Translation: CASSEDGRQFF.

The CDR3 reads CASSYLQGAWTYEQYF. The CDR3 DNA sequence: TGCGCCAGCAGCTACTTACAGGGGGCCTGGACCTACGAGCAGTACTTC. This chain joins TRBV5-1 and TRBJ2-7; 9 bases match TRBD1. V lost 3 bases, J lost 2 bases, and 9 bases stayed unmatched. Germline loops: CDR1 SGHRS, CDR2 YFSETQ. This CDR3 region has 16 residues.

In its sample, this clone was seen once. The chain employs TRBV2 and TRBJ1-2; TRBD1 is a possible D gene (5 bases). The CDR3 is 13 residues long. The V end was cut by 4 bases, the J end by 4 bases, with 10 bases between. Germline assignment: CDR1 SNHLY and CDR2 FYNNEI. The CDR3 sequence is CASSGGAAYGYTF. The CDR3 nucleotides are TGTGCCAGCAGTGGAGGGGCGGCCTATGGCTACACCTTC.

The gene calls are TRBV6-1 and TRBJ2-6, with D possibly being TRBD1 (6 bases). Trimming took 6 bases from V and 0 from J, leaving 9 bases between them. CDR3 size: 15 residues. Germline V gene sequence: CDR1 MNHNS, CDR2 SASEGT. The CDR3 sequence: CASSYRVSGANVLTF. The CDR3, as DNA: TGTGCCAGCAGCTACAGGGTCTCTGGGGCCAACGTCCTGACTTTC.

This rearrangement joins TRBV6-1 to TRBJ1-3, with D unresolved. CDR1 is MNHNS, CDR2 SASEGT, per germline. The germline V and J ends were trimmed by 9 bases and 5 bases, with 14 bases remaining between them. This CDR3 region has 13 residues. DNA for the CDR3: TGTGCCAGTCTAGAGGGTCGGAGAAACACCATATATTTT. Encoded protein: CASLEGRRNTIYF.